Sequencing of this T cell receptor beta chain was carried out in a study of PD-L1 blockade in urothelial cancer. Study summary: In 2014, patients got going on atezolizumab, taking 1,200 mg intravenously every 3 weeks.

Overall study results and limits: Pretreatment TCR clonality in blood, when below the median, was predictive of better survival. Larger 3-week expansion of tumor-associated blood clones was seen in durable-benefit patients.

The time point here: pretreatment peripheral blood. Urothelial carcinoma in patients was locally advanced or metastatic. Turning to this clone: What it recognizes is unknown.

Measured with immunoSEQ multiplex PCR; TCRdb has only the in-frame clones, and not every one. The table includes tens of thousands of clones, nearly 90% detected once. Sequenced here: PBMCs, sampled around atezolizumab (anti-PD-L1) treatment. This clonotype was sampled from a man aged 55 to 70 with urothelial cancer.

The CDR3 DNA is TGTGCCAGCAGCCGGGTATCTGGGGCCAACGTCCTGACTTTC. Amino acid sequence: CASSRVSGANVLTF. This chain uses TRBV5-6 with TRBJ2-6; D unclear. Trimming took 4 bases from V and 1 from J, leaving 6 bases between them. Germline V gives CDR1 SGHDT, CDR2 YYEEEE. The CDR3 consists of 14 residues.